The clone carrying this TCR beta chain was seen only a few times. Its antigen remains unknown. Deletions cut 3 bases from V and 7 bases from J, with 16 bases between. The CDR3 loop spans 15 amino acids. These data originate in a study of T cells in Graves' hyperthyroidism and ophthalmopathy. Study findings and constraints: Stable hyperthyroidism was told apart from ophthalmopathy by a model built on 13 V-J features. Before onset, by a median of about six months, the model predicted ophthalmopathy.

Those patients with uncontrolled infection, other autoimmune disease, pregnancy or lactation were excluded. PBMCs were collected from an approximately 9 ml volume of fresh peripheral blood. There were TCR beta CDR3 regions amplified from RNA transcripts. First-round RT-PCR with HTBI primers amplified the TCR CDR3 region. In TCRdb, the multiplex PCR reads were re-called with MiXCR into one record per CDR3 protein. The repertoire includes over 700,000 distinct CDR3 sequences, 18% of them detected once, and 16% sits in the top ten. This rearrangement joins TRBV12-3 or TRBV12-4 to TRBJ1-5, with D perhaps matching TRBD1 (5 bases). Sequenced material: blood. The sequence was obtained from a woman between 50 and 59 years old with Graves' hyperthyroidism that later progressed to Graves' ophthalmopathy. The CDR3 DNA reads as TGTGCCAGCAGTTTCGGGCAGGGCTCGCGGCAGCCCCAGCATTTT. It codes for CASSFGQGSRQPQHF.